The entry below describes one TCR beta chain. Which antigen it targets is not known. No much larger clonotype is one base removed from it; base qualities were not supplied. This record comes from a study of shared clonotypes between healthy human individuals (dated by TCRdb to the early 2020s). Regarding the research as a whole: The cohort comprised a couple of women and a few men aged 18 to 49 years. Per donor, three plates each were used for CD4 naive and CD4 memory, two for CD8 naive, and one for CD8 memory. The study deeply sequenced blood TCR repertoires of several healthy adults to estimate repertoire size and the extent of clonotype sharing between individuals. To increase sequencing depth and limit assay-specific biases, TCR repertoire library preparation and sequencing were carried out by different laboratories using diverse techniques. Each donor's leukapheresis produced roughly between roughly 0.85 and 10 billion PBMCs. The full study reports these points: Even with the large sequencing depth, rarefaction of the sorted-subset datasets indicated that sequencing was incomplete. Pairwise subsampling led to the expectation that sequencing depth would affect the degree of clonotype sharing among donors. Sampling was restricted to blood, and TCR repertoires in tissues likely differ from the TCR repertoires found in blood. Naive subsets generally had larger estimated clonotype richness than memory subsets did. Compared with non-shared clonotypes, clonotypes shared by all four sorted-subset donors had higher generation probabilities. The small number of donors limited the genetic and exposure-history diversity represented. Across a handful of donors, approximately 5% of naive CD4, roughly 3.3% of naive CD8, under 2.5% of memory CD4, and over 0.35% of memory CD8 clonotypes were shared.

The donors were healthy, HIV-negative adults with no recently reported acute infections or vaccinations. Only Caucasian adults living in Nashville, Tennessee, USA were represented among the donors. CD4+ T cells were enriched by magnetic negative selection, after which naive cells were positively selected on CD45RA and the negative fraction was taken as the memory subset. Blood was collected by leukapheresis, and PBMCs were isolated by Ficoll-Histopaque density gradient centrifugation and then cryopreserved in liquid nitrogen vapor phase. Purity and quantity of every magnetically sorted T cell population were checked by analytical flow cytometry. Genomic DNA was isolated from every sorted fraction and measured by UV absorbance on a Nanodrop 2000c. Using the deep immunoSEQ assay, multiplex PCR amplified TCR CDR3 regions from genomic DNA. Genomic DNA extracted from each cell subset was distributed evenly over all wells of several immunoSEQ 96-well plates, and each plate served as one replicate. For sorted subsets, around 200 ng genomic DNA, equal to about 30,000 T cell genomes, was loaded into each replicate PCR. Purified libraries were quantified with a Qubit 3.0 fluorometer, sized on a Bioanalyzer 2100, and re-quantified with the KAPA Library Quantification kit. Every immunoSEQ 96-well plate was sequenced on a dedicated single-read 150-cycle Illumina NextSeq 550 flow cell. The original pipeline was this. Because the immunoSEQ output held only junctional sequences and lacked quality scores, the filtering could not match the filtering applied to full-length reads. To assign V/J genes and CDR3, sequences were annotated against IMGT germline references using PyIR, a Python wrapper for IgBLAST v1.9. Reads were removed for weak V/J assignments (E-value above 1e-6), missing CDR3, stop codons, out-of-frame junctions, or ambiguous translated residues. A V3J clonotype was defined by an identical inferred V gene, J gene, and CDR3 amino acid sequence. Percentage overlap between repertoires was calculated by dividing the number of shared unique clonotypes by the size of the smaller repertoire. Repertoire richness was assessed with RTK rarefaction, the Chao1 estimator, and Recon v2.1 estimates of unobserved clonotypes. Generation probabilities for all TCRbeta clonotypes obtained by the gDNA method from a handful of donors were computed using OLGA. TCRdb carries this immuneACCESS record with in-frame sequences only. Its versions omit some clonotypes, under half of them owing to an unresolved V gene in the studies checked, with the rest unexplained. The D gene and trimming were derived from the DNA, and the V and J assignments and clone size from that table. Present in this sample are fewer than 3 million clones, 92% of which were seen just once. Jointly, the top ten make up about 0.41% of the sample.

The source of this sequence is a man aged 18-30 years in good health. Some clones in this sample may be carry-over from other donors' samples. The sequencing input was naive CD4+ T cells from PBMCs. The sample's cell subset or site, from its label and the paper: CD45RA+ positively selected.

The sequenced DNA: TGTGCCAGCAGTGAGTGGACAGGGGGAGGTGGGGAGCTGTTTTTT. Protein translation: CASSEWTGGGGELFF. This chain is built from TRBV25-1 and TRBJ2-2, with TRBD1 identical over 10 junction bases. The cysteine opens and the phenylalanine closes a CDR3 of 15 amino acids. CDR3 DNA is the only sequence kept; it has 45 bases, read in frame from the first base. V has 3 bases trimmed and J has 8 bases trimmed; junction bases matching no gene number 6. In the germline V gene, CDR1 corresponds to MGHDK and CDR2 to SYGVNS.